This T cell receptor beta chain derives from a study of breast tumors, draining lymph nodes, adjacent tissues. Study observations and caveats: Tumor TCR diversity was below lymph nodes but above nontumor tissue.

The lymph nodes were axillary draining lymph nodes from breast cancer patients. TCRdb re-derived calls from the multiplex PCR reads in MiXCR, one entry per CDR3 protein. The sample lists around 170,000 distinct CDR3 sequences; around a third were seen once. Per germline, CDR1 WNHNN and CDR2 SYGVQD (reference sequence). Trimming took off 6 bases at V and 2 bases at J, with 15 bases between the two ends. The CDR3 spans 15 residues. This clonotype has ten or more counts. The antigen is unknown. The clonotype originates from a female donor with breast cancer. Some clones in this sample may be carry-over from other donors' samples. The specimen was axillary lymph node tissue. The genes are TRBV10-1 and TRBJ2-3; D may be TRBD1 (6 bases). The CDR3 DNA is TGCGCCAGCAGCGGGAACAGGGAGACCACAGATACGCAGTATTTT. The encoded protein is CASSGNRETTDTQYF.